This paragraph covers one TCR beta chain sequence. Antigen specificity is unknown. Here immunoSEQ multiplex PCR was the method, and the copy in TCRdb shows in-frame clones only, minus some. The top ten hold roughly 0.2% of the sample, which has under 150,000 clones, about nine tenths seen once. This entry is derived from a study of graft-versus-host responses after intestinal transplantation. Findings and caveats of the study: Recipient bone marrow held GvH clones, some seen earlier in ileum or blood. Allografts of patients with graft-donor T cell macrochimerism showed high graft-versus-host to host-versus-graft clone ratios.

V lost 0 bases, J lost 4 bases, and 10 bases lay in between. Germline V gene data show CDR1 as SGHRS and CDR2 as YFSETQ. The CDR3 is 14 amino acids. This sequence was found in a human donor who received an intestinal transplant. V and J are TRBV5-1 and TRBJ1-2; no clear D gene. The sequenced sample was unstimulated CD4+ T cells sorted from spleen or lymph node cells, obtained before intestinal transplant. The CDR3 nucleotides are TGCGCCAGCAGCTTGGAAGGACTGATCTATGGCTACACCTTC. It translates to CASSLEGLIYGYTF.